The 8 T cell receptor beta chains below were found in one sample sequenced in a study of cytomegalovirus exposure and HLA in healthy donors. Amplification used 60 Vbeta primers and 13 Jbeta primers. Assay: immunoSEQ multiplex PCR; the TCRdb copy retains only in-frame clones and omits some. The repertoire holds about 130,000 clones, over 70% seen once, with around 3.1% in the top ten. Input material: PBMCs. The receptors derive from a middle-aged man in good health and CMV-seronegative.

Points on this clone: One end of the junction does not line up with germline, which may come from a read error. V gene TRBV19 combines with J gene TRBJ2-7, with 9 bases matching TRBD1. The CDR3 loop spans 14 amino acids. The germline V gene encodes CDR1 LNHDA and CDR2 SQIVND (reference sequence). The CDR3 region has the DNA TGTGCCACTTCCGAAACAGGGGGCTCCAACGAGCAGTACTTC. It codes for CATSETGGSNEQYF.

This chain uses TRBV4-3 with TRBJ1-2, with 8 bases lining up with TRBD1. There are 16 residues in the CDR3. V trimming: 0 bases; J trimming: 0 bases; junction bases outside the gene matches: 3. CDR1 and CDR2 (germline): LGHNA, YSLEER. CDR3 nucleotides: TGCGCCAGCAGCCAAGACAGGGGGCGAGCTAACTATGGCTACACCTTC. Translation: CASSQDRGRANYGYTF.

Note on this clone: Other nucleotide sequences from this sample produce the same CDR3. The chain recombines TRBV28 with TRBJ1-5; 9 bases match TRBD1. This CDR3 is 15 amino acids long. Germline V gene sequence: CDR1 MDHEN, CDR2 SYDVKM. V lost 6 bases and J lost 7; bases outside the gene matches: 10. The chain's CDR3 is CASSLGQGFRQPQHF. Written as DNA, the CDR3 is TGTGCCAGCAGCCTCGGACAGGGGTTTCGGCAGCCCCAGCATTTT. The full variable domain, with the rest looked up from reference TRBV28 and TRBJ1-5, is DVKVTQSSRYLVKRTGEKVFLECVQDMDHENMFWYRQDPGLGLRLIYFSYDVKMKEKGDIPEGYSVSREKKERFSLILESASTNQTSMYLCASSLGQGFRQPQHFGDGTRLSIL.

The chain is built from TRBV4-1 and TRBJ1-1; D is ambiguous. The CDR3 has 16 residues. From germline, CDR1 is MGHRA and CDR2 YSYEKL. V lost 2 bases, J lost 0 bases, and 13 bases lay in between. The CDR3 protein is CASSQFEGPMNTEAFF. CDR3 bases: TGCGCCAGCAGCCAATTTGAGGGCCCCATGAACACTGAAGCTTTCTTT.

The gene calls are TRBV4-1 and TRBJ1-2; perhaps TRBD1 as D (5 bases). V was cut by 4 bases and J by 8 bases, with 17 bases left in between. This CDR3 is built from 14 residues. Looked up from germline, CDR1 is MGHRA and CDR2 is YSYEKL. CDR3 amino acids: CASSPTGRESGYTF. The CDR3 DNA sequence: TGCGCCAGCAGCCCAACAGGAAGGGAATCGGGCTACACCTTC.

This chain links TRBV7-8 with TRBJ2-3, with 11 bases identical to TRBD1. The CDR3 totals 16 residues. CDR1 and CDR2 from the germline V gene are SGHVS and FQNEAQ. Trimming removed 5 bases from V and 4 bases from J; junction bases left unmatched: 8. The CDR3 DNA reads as TGTGCCAGCAGCCCGGGACAGGGGGATTTTGCAGATACGCAGTATTTT. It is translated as CASSPGQGDFADTQYF.

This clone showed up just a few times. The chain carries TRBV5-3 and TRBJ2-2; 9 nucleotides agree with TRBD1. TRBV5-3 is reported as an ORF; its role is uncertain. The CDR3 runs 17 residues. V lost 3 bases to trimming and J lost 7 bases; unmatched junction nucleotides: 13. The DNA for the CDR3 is TGTGCCAGAAGCTCAAGGACAGGGGCGAGAGAGAACGGGGAGCTGTTTTTT. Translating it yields CARSSRTGARENGELFF.

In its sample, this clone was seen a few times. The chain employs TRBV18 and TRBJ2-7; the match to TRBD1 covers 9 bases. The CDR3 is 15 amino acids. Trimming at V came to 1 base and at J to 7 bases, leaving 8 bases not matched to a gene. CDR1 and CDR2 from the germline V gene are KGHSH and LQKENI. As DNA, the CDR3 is TGTGCCAGCTCACCACGGACAGGGGAAACGGAAGAGCAGTACTTC. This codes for CASSPRTGETEEQYF.